The TCR beta chain under discussion was sequenced for a study of T-cell reconstitution after alpha-beta-depleted transplantation in children. Germline CDR1 and CDR2: DFQATT and SNEGSKA (reference sequence). The J segment lost 5 bases and the V segment lost 3 bases, leaving 5 bases of the junction unmatched. The CDR3 covers 13 residues. This clonotype was counted between two and nine times. What it binds is unknown. Study findings and constraints: A year had passed since transplant, and T-cell counts and diversity by then came mostly from newly produced T cells. Several hundred expanded graft clones reportedly gave rise to the alpha-beta T cells present about two months after transplant. From surviving recipient T cells and thymic progenitors came the high day-60 TCRbeta diversity observed in some patients.

As it was prepared, the TCRbeta library received unique molecular identifiers. One entry per CDR3 protein, called by TCRdb with MiXCR from the PCR reads. The sample contains hundreds of thousands of distinct CDR3 sequences, around 15% of which appear only once. The receptor was derived from a boy in the first two years of life who had a stem cell transplant for Wiskott-Aldrich syndrome, so the T cells may come from the graft donor. Sequencing was performed on PBMCs, mostly from graft donor cells, taken 360 days after TCRalphabeta/CD19-depleted stem cell transplant. The chain combines TRBV20-1 with TRBJ2-7, with 9 bases identical to TRBD1. Written as DNA, the CDR3 is TGCAGTGCTAGGGGACAGGGCGTCCACGAGCAGTACTTC. It specifies CSARGQGVHEQYF.